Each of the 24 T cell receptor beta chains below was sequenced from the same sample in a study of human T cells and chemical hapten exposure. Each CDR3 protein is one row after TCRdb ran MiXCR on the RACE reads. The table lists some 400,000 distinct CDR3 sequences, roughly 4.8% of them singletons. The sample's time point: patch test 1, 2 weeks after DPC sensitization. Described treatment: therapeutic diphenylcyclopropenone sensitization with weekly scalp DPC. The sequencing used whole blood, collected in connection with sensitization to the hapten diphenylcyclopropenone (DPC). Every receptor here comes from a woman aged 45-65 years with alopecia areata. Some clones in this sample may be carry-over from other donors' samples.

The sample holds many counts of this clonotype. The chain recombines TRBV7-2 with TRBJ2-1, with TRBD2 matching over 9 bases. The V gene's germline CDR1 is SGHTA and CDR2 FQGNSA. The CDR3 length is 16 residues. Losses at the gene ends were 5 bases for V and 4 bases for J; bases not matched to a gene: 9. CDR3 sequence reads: CASSRAPSGAYNEQFF. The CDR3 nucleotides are TGTGCCAGCAGCCGAGCCCCTAGCGGGGCGTACAATGAGCAGTTCTTC. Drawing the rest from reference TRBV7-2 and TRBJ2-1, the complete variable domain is GAGVSQSPSNKVTEKGKDVELRCDPISGHTALYWYRQSLGQGLEFLIYFQGNSAPDKSGLPSDRFSAERTGGSVSTLTIQRTQQEDSAVYLCASSRAPSGAYNEQFFGPGTRLTVL.

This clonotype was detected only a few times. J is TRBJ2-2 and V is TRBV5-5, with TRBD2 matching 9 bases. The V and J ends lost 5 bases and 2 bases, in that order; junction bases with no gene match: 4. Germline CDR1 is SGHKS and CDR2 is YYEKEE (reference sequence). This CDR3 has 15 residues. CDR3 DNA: TGTGCCAGCAGTTCAGCGGGAGGAAACACCGGGGAGCTGTTTTTT. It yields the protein CASSSAGGNTGELFF.

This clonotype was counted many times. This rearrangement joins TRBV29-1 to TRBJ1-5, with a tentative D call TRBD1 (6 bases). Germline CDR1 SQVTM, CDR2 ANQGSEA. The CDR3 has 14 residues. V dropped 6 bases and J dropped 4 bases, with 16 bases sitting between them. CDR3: CSVAQGGGNQPQHF. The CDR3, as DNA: TGCAGCGTGGCCCAGGGAGGGGGGAATCAGCCCCAGCATTTT.

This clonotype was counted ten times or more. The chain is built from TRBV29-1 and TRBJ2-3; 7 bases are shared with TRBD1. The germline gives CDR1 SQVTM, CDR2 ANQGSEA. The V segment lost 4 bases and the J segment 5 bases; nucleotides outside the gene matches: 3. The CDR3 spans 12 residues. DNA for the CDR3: TGCAGCGTTGGGGACAGTCTAGATACGCAGTATTTT. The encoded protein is CSVGDSLDTQYF.

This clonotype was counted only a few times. The CDR3 loop reads CASSPQSGRNNEQFF. The CDR3 coding sequence is TGTGCCAGCAGTCCCCAAAGTGGCCGAAACAATGAGCAGTTCTTC. This chain joins TRBV28 and TRBJ2-1; no definite D call. V lost 5 bases, J lost 5 bases, and 16 bases lay in between. The germline gives CDR1 MDHEN, CDR2 SYDVKM. The CDR3 loop spans 15 amino acids.

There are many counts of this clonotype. The CDR3 DNA sequence: TGTGCCAGCAGCTCGAACCTAGTGCCCGGTAACACCGGGGAGCTGTTTTTT. This codes for CASSSNLVPGNTGELFF. V and J are TRBV5-6 and TRBJ2-2, with no clear D. CDR3 size: 17 residues. The V end lost 3 bases, the J end lost 2 bases, and 17 bases lay between the germline ends. The germline CDR1 and CDR2 sequences are SGHDT and YYEEEE.

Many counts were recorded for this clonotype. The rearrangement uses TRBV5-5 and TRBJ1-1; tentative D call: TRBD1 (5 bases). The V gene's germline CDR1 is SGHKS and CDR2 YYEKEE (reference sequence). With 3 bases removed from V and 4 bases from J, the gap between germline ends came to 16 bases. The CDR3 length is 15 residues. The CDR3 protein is CASSSHVMGGTEAFF. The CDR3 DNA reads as TGTGCCAGCAGCTCCCACGTTATGGGGGGCACTGAAGCTTTCTTT.

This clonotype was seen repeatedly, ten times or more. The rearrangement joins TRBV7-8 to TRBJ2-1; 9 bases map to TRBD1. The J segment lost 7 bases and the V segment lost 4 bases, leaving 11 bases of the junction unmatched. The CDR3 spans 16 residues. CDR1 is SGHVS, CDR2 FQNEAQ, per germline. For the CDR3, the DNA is TGTGCCAGCAGCTATCATCGGGACAGGGCTGGGAATGAGCAGTTCTTC. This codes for CASSYHRDRAGNEQFF.

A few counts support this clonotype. The CDR3 region has the DNA TGTGCCAGCAGCTTAGGAGTGAACGGAAACACCATATATTTT. Residues: CASSLGVNGNTIYF. The V and J genes are TRBV13 and TRBJ1-3, with D unclear. Trimming removed 0 bases at V and 4 bases at J, with 7 bases between. Per the germline V gene, CDR1 is PRHDT and CDR2 is FYEKMQ (reference sequence). This CDR3 contains 14 residues.

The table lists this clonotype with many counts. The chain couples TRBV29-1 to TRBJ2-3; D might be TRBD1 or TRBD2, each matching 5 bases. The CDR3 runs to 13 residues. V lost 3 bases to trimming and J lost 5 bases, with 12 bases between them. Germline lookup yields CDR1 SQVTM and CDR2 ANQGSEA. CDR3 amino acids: CSVERGVGDTQYF. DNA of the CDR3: TGCAGCGTTGAGCGAGGGGTCGGAGATACGCAGTATTTT.

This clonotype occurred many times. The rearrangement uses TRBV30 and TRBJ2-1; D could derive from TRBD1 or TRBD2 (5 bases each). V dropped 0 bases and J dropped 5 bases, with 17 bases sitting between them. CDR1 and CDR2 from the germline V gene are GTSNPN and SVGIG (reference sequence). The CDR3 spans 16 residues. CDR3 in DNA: TGTGCCTGGAGTGTACGAGGGGTTTCCCCCAACAATGAGCAGTTCTTC. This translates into CAWSVRGVSPNNEQFF.

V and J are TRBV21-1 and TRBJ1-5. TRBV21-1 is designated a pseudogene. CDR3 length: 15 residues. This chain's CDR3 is CASSKVRTGWQPQHF. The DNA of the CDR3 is TGTGCCAGCAGCAAAGTTAGGACGGGGTGGCAGCCCCAGCATTTT.

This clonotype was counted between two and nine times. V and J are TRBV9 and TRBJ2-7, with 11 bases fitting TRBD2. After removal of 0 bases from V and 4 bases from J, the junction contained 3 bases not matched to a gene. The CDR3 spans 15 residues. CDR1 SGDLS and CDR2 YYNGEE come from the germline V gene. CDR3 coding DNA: TGTGCCAGCAGCGTAGCTGGGACTAGCGGTTACGAGCAGTACTTC. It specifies CASSVAGTSGYEQYF.

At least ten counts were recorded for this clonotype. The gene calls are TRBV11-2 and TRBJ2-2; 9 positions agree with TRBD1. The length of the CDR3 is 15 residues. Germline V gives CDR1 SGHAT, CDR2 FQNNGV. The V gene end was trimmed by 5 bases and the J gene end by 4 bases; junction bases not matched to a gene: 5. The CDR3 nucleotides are TGTGCCAGCAGCCCCGGGACAGGGACCACCGGGGAGCTGTTTTTT. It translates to CASSPGTGTTGELFF.

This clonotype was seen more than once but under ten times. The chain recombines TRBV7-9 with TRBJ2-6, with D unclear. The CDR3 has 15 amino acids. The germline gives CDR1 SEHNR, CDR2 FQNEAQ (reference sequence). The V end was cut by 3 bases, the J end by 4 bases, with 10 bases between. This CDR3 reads CASSFSRKGANVLTF. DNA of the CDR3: TGTGCCAGCAGCTTTTCCCGTAAAGGGGCCAACGTCCTGACTTTC.

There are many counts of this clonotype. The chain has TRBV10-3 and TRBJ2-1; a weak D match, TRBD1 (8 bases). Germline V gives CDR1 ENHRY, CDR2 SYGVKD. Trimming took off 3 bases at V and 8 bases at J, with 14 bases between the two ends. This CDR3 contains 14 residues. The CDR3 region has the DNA TGTGCCATCAGTGATAGGACAGGGAGGGATGAGCAGTTCTTC. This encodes CAISDRTGRDEQFF.

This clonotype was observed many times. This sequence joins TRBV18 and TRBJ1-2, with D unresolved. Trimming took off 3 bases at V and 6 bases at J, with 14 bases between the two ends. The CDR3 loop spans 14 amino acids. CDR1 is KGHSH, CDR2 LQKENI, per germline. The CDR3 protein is CASSPNEGNNGYTF. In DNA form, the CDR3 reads TGTGCCAGCTCACCGAATGAGGGTAATAATGGCTACACCTTC.

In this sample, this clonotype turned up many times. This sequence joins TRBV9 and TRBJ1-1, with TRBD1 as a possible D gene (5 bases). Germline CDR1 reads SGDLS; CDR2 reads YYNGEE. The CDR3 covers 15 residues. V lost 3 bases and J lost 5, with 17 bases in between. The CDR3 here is CASSASLQGGTEAFF. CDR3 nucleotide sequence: TGTGCCAGCAGCGCCTCCCTCCAGGGAGGTACTGAAGCTTTCTTT. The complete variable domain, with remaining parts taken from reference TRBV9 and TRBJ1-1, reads DSGVTQTPKHLITATGQRVTLRCSPRSGDLSVYWYQQSLDQGLQFLIQYYNGEERAKGNILERFSAQQFPDLHSELNLSSLELGDSALYFCASSASLQGGTEAFFGQGTRLTVV.

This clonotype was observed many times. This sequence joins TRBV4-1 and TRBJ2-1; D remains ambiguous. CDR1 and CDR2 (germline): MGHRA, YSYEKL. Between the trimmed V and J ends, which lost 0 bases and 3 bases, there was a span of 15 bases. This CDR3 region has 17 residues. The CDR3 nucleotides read TGCGCCAGCAGCCAAGATCCCGCTGGCGGAAGCTACAATGAGCAGTTCTTC. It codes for CASSQDPAGGSYNEQFF.

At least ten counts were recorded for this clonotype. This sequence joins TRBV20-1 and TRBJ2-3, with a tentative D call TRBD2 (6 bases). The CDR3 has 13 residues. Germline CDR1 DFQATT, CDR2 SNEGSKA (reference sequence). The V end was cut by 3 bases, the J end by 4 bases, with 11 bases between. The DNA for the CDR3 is TGCAGTGCTAGCCCCGGGAGCGCAGATACGCAGTATTTT. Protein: CSASPGSADTQYF.

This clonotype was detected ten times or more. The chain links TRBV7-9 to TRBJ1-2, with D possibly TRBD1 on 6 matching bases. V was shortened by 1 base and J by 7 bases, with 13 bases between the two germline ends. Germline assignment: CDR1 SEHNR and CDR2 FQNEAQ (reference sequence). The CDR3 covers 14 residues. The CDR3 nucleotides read TGTGCCAGCAGCTTAGAGGAAACAGGGCCTGGCTACACCTTC. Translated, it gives CASSLEETGPGYTF. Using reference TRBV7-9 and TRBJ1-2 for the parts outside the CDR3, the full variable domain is DTGVSQNPRHKITKRGQNVTFRCDPISEHNRLYWYRQTLGQGPEFLTYFQNEAQLEKSRLLSDRFSAERPKGSFSTLEIQRTEQGDSAMYLCASSLEETGPGYTFGSGTRLTVV.

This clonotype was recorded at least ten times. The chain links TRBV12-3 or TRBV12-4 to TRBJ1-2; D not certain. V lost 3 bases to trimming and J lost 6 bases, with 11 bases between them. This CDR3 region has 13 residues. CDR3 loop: CASSLGRAHGYTF. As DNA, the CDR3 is TGTGCCAGCAGTTTGGGAAGGGCTCATGGCTACACCTTC.

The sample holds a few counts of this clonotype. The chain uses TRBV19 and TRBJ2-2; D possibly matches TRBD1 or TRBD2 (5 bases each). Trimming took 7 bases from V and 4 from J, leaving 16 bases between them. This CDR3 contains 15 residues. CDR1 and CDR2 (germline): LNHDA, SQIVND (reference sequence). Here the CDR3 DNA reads TGTGCCAGTACGTCTACGGGGCTGAGCACCGGGGAGCTGTTTTTT. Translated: CASTSTGLSTGELFF.

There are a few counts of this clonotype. The CDR3 bases are TGTGCCAGCAGTTCATCTGGGGTCACCGGGGAGCTGTTTTTT. Translation: CASSSSGVTGELFF. The V and J genes are TRBV6-2 or TRBV6-3 and TRBJ2-2; D gene uncertain. The length of the CDR3 is 14 residues. Germline values: CDR1 MNHEY, CDR2 SVGEGT. The V end was cut by 4 bases, the J end by 4 bases, with 10 bases between.